The T cell receptor beta chain described here comes from a study of PD-L1 blockade in urothelial cancer. Study background: It was in about 2014 that patients started atezolizumab at 1,200 mg intravenously every 3 weeks. Analysis of the blood was performed 3 weeks (second dose) and 6 weeks after treatment start.

Profiled with immunoSEQ multiplex PCR; TCRdb holds only in-frame clones, not every one. The sample records approximately 100,000 clones, approximately 90% being singletons. The receptor was isolated from an elderly woman with urothelial cancer. The starting material was PBMCs, obtained around atezolizumab (anti-PD-L1) treatment.

CDR3 nucleotides: TGTGCCAGCAGCCTGGACTACCAACCCTACGAGCAGTACTTC. It codes for CASSLDYQPYEQYF. The chain has TRBV5-5 and TRBJ2-7, with D perhaps TRBD2 (6 bases). The CDR3 covers 14 residues. The V gene's germline CDR1 is SGHKS and CDR2 YYEKEE (reference sequence). V lost 4 bases to trimming and J lost 2 bases, with 13 bases between them.